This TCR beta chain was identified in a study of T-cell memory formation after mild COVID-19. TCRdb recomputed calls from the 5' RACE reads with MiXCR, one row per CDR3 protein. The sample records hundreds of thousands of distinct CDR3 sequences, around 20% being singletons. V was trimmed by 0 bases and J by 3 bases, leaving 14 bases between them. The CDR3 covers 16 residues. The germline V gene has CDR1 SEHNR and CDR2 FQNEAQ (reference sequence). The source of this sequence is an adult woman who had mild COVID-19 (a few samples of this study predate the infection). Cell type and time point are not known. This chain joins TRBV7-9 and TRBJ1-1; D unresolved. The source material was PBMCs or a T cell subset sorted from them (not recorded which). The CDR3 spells CASSLAPGWVDTEAFF. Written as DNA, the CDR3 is TGTGCCAGCAGCTTAGCTCCAGGTTGGGTGGACACTGAAGCTTTCTTT.